This record looks at one T cell receptor (beta chain) sequence and its context. Its specificity is unknown. This sample is part of a study of persistence of HIV-infected CD4 T cells. Study-wide findings and caveats: Compared with CD3/CD28-stimulated cells, CMV- and Gag-responding cells showed lower TCRbeta richness.

This was the immunoSEQ version 4 assay in survey mode. Generated by immunoSEQ multiplex PCR, the TCRdb table keeps only in-frame clones and is missing some. The table records almost 20,000 clones, more than 55% of them present only once. CDR3 length equals 14 residues. Germline V gives CDR1 SGHRS, CDR2 YFSETQ. Trimming removed 0 bases at V and 1 base at J, with 6 bases between. The stimulus was an HIV-1 Gag 15-mer peptide pool, 0.95 to 1 ug/peptide/mL. Sorting of responding CD4+ T cells relied on upregulated CD40 ligand together with CD69. Suppressive ART was started during chronic HIV-1 infection in these adults. CD4+ T cell counts exceeded 400 cells/uL; CMV serology was positive.

The material was CD4+ T cells sorted from PBMCs after roughly 18-hour stimulation, obtained from a patient who received antiretroviral therapy. The chain carries TRBV5-1 and TRBJ2-3; D unclear. The source of this sequence is an adult woman with HIV who was CMV-seropositive. The CDR3 spells CASSLESGTDTQYF. CDR3 DNA: TGCGCCAGCAGCTTGGAGTCCGGCACAGATACGCAGTATTTT.